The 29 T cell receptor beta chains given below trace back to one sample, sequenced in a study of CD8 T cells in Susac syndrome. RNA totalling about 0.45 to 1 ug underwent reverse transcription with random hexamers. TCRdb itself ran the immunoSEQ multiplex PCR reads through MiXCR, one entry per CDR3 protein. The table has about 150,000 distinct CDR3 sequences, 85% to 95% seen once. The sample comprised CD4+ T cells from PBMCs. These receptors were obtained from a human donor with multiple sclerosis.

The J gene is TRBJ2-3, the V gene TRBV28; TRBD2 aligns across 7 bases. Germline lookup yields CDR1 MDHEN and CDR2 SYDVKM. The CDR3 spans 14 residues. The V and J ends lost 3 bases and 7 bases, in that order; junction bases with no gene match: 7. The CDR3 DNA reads TGTGCCAGCAGTTTGCCTCCGGGGGGTAATACGCAGTATTTT. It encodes CASSLPPGGNTQYF.

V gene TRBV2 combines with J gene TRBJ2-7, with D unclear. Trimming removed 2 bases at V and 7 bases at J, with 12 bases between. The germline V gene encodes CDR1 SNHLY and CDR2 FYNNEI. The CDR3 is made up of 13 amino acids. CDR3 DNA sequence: TGTGCCAGCAGTGAATCGTTTGACGGAGAGCAGTACTTC. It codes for CASSESFDGEQYF.

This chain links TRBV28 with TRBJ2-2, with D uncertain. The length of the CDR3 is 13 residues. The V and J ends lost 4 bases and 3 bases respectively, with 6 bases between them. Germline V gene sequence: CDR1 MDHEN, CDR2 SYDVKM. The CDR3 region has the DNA TGTGCCAGCAGTTCGGCGGACACCGGGGAGCTGTTTTTT. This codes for CASSSADTGELFF.

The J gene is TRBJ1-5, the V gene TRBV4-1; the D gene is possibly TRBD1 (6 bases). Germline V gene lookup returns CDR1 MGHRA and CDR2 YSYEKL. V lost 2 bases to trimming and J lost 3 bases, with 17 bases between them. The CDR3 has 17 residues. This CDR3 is CASSQPVMGGPNQPQHF. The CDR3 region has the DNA TGCGCCAGCAGCCAACCCGTGATGGGGGGGCCCAATCAGCCCCAGCATTTT.

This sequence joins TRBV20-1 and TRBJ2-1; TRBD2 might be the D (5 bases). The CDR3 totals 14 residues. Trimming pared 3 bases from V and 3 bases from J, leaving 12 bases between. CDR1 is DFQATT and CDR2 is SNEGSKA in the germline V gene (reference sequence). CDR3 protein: CSARFEAGYNEQFF. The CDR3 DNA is TGCAGTGCTAGGTTCGAGGCGGGCTACAATGAGCAGTTCTTC.

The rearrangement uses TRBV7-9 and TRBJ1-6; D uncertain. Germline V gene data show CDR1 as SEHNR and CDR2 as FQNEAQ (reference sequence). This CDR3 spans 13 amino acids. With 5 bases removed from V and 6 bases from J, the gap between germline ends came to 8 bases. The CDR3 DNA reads TGTGCCAGCAGCGACGACGGTAATTCACCCCTCCACTTT. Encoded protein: CASSDDGNSPLHF.

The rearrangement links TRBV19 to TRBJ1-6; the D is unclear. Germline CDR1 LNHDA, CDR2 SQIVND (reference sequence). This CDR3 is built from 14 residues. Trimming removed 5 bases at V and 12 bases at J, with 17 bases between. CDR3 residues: CASSARWTARPLHF. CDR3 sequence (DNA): TGTGCCAGTAGTGCGCGCTGGACGGCTCGACCCCTCCACTTT.

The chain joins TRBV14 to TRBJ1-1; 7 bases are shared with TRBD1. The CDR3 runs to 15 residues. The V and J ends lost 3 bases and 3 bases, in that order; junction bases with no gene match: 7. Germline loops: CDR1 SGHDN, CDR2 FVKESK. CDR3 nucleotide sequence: TGTGCCAGCAGCCATCGGGGGACAGAATACACTGAAGCTTTCTTT. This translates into CASSHRGTEYTEAFF.

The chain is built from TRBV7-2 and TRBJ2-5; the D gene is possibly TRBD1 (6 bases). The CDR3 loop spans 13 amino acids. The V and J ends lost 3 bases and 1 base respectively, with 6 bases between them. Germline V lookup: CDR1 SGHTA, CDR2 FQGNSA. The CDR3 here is CASSFRGQETQYF. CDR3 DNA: TGTGCCAGCAGCTTCAGGGGCCAAGAGACCCAGTACTTC. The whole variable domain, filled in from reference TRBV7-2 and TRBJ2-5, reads GAGVSQSPSNKVTEKGKDVELRCDPISGHTALYWYRQSLGQGLEFLIYFQGNSAPDKSGLPSDRFSAERTGGSVSTLTIQRTQQEDSAVYLCASSFRGQETQYFGPGTRLLVL.

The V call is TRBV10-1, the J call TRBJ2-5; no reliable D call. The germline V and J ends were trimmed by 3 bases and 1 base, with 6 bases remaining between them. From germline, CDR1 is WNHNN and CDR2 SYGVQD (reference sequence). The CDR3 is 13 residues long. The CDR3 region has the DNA TGCGCCAGCAGTGAAGGCATCCAAGAGACCCAGTACTTC. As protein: CASSEGIQETQYF.

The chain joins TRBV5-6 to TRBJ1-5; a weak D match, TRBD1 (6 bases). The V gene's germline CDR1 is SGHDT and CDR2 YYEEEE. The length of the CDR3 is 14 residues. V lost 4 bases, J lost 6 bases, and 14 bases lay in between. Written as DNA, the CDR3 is TGTGCCAGCAGCCGGTGGGGGCTAGGTCAGCCCCAGCATTTT. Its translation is CASSRWGLGQPQHF.

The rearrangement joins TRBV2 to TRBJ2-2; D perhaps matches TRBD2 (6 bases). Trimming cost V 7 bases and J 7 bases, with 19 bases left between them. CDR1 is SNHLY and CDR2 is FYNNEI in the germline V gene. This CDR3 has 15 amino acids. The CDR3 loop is CASNIIGGIGGELFF. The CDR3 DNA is TGTGCCAGCAACATAATCGGGGGTATTGGCGGGGAGCTGTTTTTT.

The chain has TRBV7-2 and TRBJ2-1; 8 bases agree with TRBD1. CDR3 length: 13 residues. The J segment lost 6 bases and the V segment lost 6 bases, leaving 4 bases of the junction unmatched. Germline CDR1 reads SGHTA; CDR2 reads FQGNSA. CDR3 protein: CASSFTGGNEQFF. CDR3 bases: TGTGCCAGCAGTTTTACAGGGGGCAATGAGCAGTTCTTC.

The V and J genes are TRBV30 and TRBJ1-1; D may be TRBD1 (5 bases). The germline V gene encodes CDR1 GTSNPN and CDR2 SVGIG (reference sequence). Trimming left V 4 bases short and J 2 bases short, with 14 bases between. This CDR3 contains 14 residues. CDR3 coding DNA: TGTGCCTGGAACCCTGGGGCGCAAAACACTGAAGCTTTCTTT. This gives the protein CAWNPGAQNTEAFF.

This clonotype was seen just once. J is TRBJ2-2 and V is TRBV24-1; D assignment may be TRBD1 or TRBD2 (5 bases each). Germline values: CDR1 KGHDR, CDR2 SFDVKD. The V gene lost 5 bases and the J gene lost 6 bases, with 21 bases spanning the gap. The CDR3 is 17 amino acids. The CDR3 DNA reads TGTGCCACCAGTGCACTATCCGGGACCGGTAACGCCGGGGAGCTGTTTTTT. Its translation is CATSALSGTGNAGELFF.

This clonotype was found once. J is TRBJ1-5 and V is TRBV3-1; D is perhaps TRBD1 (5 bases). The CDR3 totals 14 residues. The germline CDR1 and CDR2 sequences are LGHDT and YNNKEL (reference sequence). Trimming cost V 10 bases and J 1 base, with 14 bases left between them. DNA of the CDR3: TGTGCCACCATGGGGGTAAGGAGCAATCAGCCCCAGCATTTT. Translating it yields CATMGVRSNQPQHF.

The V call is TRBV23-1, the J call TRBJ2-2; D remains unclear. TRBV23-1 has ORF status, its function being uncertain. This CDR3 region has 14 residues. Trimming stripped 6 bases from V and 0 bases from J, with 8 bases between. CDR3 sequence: CASRRGSNTGELFF. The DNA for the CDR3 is TGCGCCAGCAGACGCGGATCGAACACCGGGGAGCTGTTTTTT.

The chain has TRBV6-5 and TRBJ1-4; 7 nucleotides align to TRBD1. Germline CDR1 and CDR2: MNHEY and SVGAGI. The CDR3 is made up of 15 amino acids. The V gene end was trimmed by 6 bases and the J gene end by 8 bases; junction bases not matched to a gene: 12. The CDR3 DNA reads TGTGCCAGCAGCCCTTACGGTCAGGGGGAAGAAAAACTGTTTTTT. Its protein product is CASSPYGQGEEKLFF.

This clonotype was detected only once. CDR3 sequence: CAWKTGSQETQYF. CDR3 in DNA: TGTGCCTGGAAGACAGGGAGTCAAGAGACCCAGTACTTC. The V gene is TRBV30, the J gene TRBJ2-5, with 7 bases lining up with TRBD1. V was clipped by 4 bases and J by 2 bases; unmatched bases: 4. Germline V lookup: CDR1 GTSNPN, CDR2 SVGIG (reference sequence). The CDR3 has 13 residues.

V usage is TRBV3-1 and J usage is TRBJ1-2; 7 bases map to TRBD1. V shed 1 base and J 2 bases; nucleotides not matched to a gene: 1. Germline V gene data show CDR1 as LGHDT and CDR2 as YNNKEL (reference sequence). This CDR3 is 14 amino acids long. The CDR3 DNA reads TGTGCCAGCAGCCAAGGGGACAGAAACTATGGCTACACCTTC. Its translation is CASSQGDRNYGYTF.

CDR3 in DNA: TGTGCCAGCAGTAAAGGGGTAGCGGGAGACGGCGAGCAGTACTTC. This codes for CASSKGVAGDGEQYF. The chain combines TRBV28 with TRBJ2-7; TRBD2 agrees at 9 bases. CDR1 is MDHEN, CDR2 SYDVKM, per germline. Losses at the gene ends were 5 bases for V and 6 bases for J; bases not matched to a gene: 11. This CDR3 is built from 15 residues.

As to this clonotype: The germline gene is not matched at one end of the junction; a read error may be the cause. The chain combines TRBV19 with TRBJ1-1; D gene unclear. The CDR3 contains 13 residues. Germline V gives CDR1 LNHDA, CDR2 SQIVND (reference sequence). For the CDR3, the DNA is TGTGCCAGCAAGAAGACGGAGAACGCTGAAGCTTTCTTT. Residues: CASKKTENAEAFF.

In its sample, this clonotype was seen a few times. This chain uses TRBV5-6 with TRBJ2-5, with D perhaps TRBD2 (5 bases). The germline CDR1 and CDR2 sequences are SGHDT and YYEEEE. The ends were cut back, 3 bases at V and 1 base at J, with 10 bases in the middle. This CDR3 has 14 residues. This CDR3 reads CASSSGSLQETQYF. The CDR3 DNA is TGTGCCAGCAGCTCGGGAAGTCTCCAAGAGACCCAGTACTTC. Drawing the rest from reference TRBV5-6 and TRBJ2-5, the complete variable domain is DAGVTQSPTHLIKTRGQQVTLRCSPKSGHDTVSWYQQALGQGPQFIFQYYEEEERQRGNFPDRFSGHQFPNYSSELNVNALLLGDSALYLCASSSGSLQETQYFGPGTRLLVL.

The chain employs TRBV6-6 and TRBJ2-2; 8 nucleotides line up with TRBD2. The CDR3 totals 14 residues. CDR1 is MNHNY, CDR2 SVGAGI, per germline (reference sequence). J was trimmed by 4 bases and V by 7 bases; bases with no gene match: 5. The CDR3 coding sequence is TGTGCCAGCACGGGACTAGGTGGCACCGGGGAGCTGTTTTTT. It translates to CASTGLGGTGELFF.

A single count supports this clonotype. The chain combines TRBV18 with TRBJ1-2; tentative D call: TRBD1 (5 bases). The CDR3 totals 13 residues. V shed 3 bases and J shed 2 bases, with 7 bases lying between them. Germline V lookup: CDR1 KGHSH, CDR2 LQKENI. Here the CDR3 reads CASSPRDNYGYTF. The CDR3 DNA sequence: TGTGCCAGCTCACCCCGGGACAACTATGGCTACACCTTC.

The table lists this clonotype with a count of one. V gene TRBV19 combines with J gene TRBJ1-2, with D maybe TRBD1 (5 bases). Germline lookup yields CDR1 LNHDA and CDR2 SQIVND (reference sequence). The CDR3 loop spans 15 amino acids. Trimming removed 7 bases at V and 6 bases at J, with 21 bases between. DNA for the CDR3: TGTGCCAGTACCCTCTTGGGGGACGGACACCATGGCTACACCTTC. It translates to CASTLLGDGHHGYTF.

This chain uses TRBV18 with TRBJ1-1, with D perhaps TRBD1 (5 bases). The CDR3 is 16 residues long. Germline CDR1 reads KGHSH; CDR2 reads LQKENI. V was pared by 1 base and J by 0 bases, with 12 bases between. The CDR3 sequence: CASSPQAGPMNTEAFF. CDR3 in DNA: TGTGCCAGCTCACCACAGGCGGGACCTATGAACACTGAAGCTTTCTTT.

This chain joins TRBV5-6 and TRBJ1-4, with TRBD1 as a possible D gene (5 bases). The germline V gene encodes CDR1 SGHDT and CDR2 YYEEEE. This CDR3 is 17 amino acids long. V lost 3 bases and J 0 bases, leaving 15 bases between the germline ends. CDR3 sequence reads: CASSWGGGASTNEKLFF. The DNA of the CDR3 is TGTGCCAGCAGCTGGGGAGGTGGGGCCTCAACTAATGAAAAACTGTTTTTT.

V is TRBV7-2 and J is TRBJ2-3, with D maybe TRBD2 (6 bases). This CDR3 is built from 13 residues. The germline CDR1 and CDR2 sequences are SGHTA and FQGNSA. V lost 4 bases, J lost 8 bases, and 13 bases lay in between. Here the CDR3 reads CASSSGARGTQYF. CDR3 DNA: TGTGCCAGCAGCTCCGGGGCGCGGGGTACGCAGTATTTT.